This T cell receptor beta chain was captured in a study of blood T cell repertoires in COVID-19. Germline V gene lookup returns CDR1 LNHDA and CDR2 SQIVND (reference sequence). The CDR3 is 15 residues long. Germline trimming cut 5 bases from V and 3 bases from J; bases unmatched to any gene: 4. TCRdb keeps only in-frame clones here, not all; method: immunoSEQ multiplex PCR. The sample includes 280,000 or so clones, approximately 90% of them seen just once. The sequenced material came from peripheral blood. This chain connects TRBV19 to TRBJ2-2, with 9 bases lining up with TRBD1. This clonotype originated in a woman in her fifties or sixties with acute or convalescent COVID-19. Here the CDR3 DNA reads TGTGCCAGTAGTCACCGGGACAGGGACACCGGGGAGCTGTTTTTT. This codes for CASSHRDRDTGELFF.